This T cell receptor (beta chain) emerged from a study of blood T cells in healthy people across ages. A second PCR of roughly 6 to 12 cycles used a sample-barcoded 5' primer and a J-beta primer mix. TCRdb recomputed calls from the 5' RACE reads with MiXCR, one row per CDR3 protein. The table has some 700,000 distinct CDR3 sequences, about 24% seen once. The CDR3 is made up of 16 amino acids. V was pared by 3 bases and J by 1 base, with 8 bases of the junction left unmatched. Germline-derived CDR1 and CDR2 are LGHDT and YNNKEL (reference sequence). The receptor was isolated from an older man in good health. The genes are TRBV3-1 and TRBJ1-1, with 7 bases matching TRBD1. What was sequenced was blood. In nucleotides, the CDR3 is TGTGCCAGCAGCCAGGGCCTCCACAGGGGGAACACTGAAGCTTTCTTT. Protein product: CASSQGLHRGNTEAFF.